The T cell receptor beta chain under discussion was sequenced for a study of T cell responses to AZD1222 COVID-19 vaccine. Overall study results and limits: Clonal diversity was possibly underestimated, and white British individuals and females predominated among donors. Researchers report vaccine-associated CD4 TCRs spanning spike, with dominance at 160-218 and 743-854. The breadth and depth of Spike-specific TCRs increased once two AZD1222 doses had been given.

Here immunoSEQ multiplex PCR was the method, and the copy in TCRdb shows in-frame clones only, minus some. The sample has about 82,000 clones; 92% are singletons. Notes on this clone: The target antigen is unknown.

The V and J ends lost 4 bases and 3 bases, in that order; junction bases with no gene match: 2. CDR3 size: 14 residues. Germline V gives CDR1 SGHTA, CDR2 FQGNSA. The sample was peripheral blood, taken 28 days after the second AZD1222 dose. The chain recombines TRBV7-2 with TRBJ1-3; 8 bases map to TRBD1. This receptor was obtained from an adult who received the AZD1222 COVID-19 vaccine. This CDR3 reads CASSWTGNGNTIYF. CDR3 sequence (DNA): TGTGCCAGCAGCTGGACAGGGAATGGAAACACCATATATTTT.